This passage covers 21 T cell receptor beta chains from one sample sequenced in a study of T-cell reconstitution after alpha-beta-depleted transplantation in children. The TCRbeta library incorporated unique molecular identifiers. TCRdb reanalysed the PCR reads using MiXCR and keeps one entry per CDR3 protein. This table holds under 850,000 distinct CDR3 sequences, about an eighth found once. The starting material was PBMCs, obtained before TCRalphabeta/CD19-depleted stem cell transplant. These receptors all stem from a girl aged 2 to 10 with congenital amegakaryocytic thrombocytopenia, due to receive a stem cell transplant.

This clonotype was seen repeatedly, ten times or more. V gene TRBV4-2 combines with J gene TRBJ2-2; D possibly corresponds to TRBD1 (6 bases). This CDR3 is built from 16 residues. Per the germline V gene, CDR1 is LGHNA and CDR2 is YNFKEQ. The V end was cut by 3 bases, the J end by 12 bases, with 23 bases between. The CDR3 nucleotides read TGTGCCAGCAGCCACGGTGACAACAGGGCCTTTTCCCAGCTGTTTTTT. It translates to CASSHGDNRAFSQLFF.

This clonotype was seen ten or more times. V usage is TRBV29-1 and J usage is TRBJ2-7, with 7 bases matching TRBD1. This CDR3 region has 12 residues. Trimming cost V 5 bases and J 3 bases; bases outside gene matches: 4. CDR1 is SQVTM and CDR2 is ANQGSEA in the germline V gene. Here the CDR3 reads CSVTDRSYEQYF. CDR3 nucleotide sequence: TGCAGCGTTACGGACAGGAGCTACGAGCAGTACTTC.

The chain recombines TRBV29-1 with TRBJ1-5; 7 positions match TRBD1. V shed 6 bases and J 0 bases; nucleotides not matched to a gene: 8. The CDR3 totals 15 residues. The germline V gene has CDR1 SQVTM and CDR2 ANQGSEA. CDR3 in DNA: TGCAGCGTGAGGGACAGTCAATATAGCAATCAGCCCCAGCATTTT. Amino acid sequence: CSVRDSQYSNQPQHF.

The table lists this clonotype with a few counts. The J gene is TRBJ2-1, the V gene TRBV12-3 or TRBV12-4, with a tentative D call TRBD2 (6 bases). V was pared by 5 bases and J by 9 bases, with 20 bases between. This CDR3 contains 15 residues. CDR3 sequence reads: CASSHGSLEEGEQFF. CDR3 nucleotides: TGTGCCAGCAGTCACGGGAGCCTTGAGGAGGGTGAGCAGTTCTTC.

The gene calls are TRBV7-8 and TRBJ2-5, with 11 bases matching TRBD2. The CDR3 extends over 16 amino acids. The germline V gene encodes CDR1 SGHVS and CDR2 FQNEAQ. V trimming: 5 bases; J trimming: 5 bases; junction bases outside the gene matches: 10. The CDR3 region is CASSGRSGRVGETQYF. CDR3 nucleotides: TGTGCCAGCAGCGGTCGTAGCGGGAGGGTTGGGGAGACCCAGTACTTC.

The rearrangement links TRBV7-6 to TRBJ2-1; the D is unclear. CDR1 and CDR2 from the germline V gene are SGHVS and FNYEAQ. Deletions cut 1 base from V and 9 bases from J, with 10 bases between. The length of the CDR3 is 13 residues. For the CDR3, the DNA is TGTGCCAGCAGCTTAGAAGAGGTGGCTGAGCAGTTCTTC. Its translation is CASSLEEVAEQFF.

A few counts support this clonotype. The chain recombines TRBV5-1 with TRBJ2-7; possibly TRBD2 for D (5 bases). V shed 1 base and J shed 5 bases, with 10 bases lying between them. The CDR3 is 13 amino acids. The germline gives CDR1 SGHRS, CDR2 YFSETQ. The chain's CDR3 is CASSLLAENEQYF. As DNA, the CDR3 is TGCGCCAGCAGCTTGCTAGCTGAGAACGAGCAGTACTTC.

This clonotype was seen ten or more times. V is TRBV2 and J is TRBJ2-1, with 7 bases that match TRBD1. There are 15 residues in the CDR3. Germline V gene data show CDR1 as SNHLY and CDR2 as FYNNEI. The V and J ends lost 2 bases and 3 bases, in that order; junction bases with no gene match: 4. DNA of the CDR3: TGTGCCAGCAGTGAAAGACAGGGAGACTACAATGAGCAGTTCTTC. Its translation: CASSERQGDYNEQFF.

This clonotype has more than one count but fewer than ten. The chain carries TRBV7-9 and TRBJ2-1; 7 nucleotides match TRBD2. After removal of 9 bases from V and 5 bases from J, the junction contained 7 bases not matched to a gene. CDR3 length equals 13 residues. Germline CDR1 reads SEHNR; CDR2 reads FQNEAQ (reference sequence). The CDR3 DNA follows: TGTGCCAGGGGAGGGAGGGATAACAATGAGCAGTTCTTC. This encodes CARGGRDNNEQFF.

Many counts were recorded for this clonotype. The chain is built from TRBV5-1 and TRBJ2-7; 7 bases are a match to TRBD1. V lost 0 bases and J lost 6; bases outside the gene matches: 6. CDR1 and CDR2 from the germline V gene are SGHRS and YFSETQ. The CDR3 sequence is 14 residues long. CDR3 in amino acids: CASSLERGRPEQYF. CDR3 coding DNA: TGCGCCAGCAGCTTGGAGAGGGGGCGACCCGAGCAGTACTTC.

This clonotype was found many times. The chain couples TRBV27 to TRBJ2-1; TRBD1 might be the D (5 bases). CDR3 length: 16 residues. With 5 bases removed from V and 3 bases from J, the gap between germline ends came to 17 bases. The V gene's germline CDR1 is MNHEY and CDR2 SMNVEV (reference sequence). CDR3 region: CASSPPQGLGYNEQFF. CDR3 DNA sequence: TGTGCCAGCAGTCCTCCCCAGGGATTGGGCTACAATGAGCAGTTCTTC.

This clonotype was recorded at least ten times. For the CDR3, the DNA is TGCAGCGTCGGACTACTTGACACGGTAGTAAACTATGGCTACACCTTC. Translating gives CSVGLLDTVVNYGYTF. The chain links TRBV29-1 to TRBJ1-2; D unclear. This CDR3 has 16 residues. Germline V gene data show CDR1 as SQVTM and CDR2 as ANQGSEA. Trimming took off 6 bases at V and 2 bases at J, with 22 bases between the two ends. The variable domain in full, completed from reference TRBV29-1 and TRBJ1-2, reads SAVISQKPSRDICQRGTSLTIQCQVDSQVTMMFWYRQQPGQSLTLIATANQGSEATYESGFVIDKFPISRPNLTFSTLTVSNMSPEDSSIYLCSVGLLDTVVNYGYTFGSGTRLTVV.

This clonotype has at least ten counts. V gene TRBV20-1 combines with J gene TRBJ2-1; a possible D gene is TRBD2 (5 bases). Germline lookup yields CDR1 DFQATT and CDR2 SNEGSKA (reference sequence). V shed 5 bases and J shed 0 bases, with 14 bases lying between them. This CDR3 is 15 amino acids long. The chain's CDR3 is CSAGDLAGSYNEQFF. The CDR3 DNA reads as TGCAGTGCTGGCGACCTAGCTGGCTCCTACAATGAGCAGTTCTTC.

This clonotype was detected a few times. This chain connects TRBV16 to TRBJ2-2, with D perhaps TRBD1 (5 bases). Deletions cut 6 bases from V and 1 base from J, with 12 bases between. Germline V gives CDR1 KGHSY, CDR2 FQNENV. The CDR3 extends over 15 amino acids. The CDR3 region is CASSRTTLNTGELFF. The CDR3 nucleotides read TGTGCCAGCAGTCGGACAACCCTGAACACCGGGGAGCTGTTTTTT.

The chain carries TRBV14 and TRBJ2-1; TRBD2 aligns across 9 bases. V shed 0 bases and J 0 bases; nucleotides not matched to a gene: 6. The CDR3 is 18 amino acids. Germline CDR1 is SGHDN and CDR2 is FVKESK. CDR3 sequence reads: CASSQEGGRAVSYNEQFF. As DNA, the CDR3 is TGTGCCAGCAGCCAAGAGGGCGGGAGGGCCGTCTCCTACAATGAGCAGTTCTTC.

This chain links TRBV29-1 with TRBJ2-1, with TRBD2 matching 7 bases. Germline V gene data show CDR1 as SQVTM and CDR2 as ANQGSEA. The CDR3 totals 16 residues. The CDR3 loop is CGGPTRGGSSYNEQFF. The CDR3 nucleotides read TGCGGCGGACCCACCCGTGGCGGGAGTTCCTACAATGAGCAGTTCTTC.

This clonotype was seen only a few times. V is TRBV7-8 and J is TRBJ1-5; tentatively, D is TRBD1 (6 bases). V was cut by 4 bases and J by 0 bases, with 16 bases left in between. The CDR3 sequence is 17 residues long. Per the germline V gene, CDR1 is SGHVS and CDR2 is FQNEAQ. The CDR3 DNA sequence: TGTGCCAGCAGCTCCAGGGGTGGGGTTTATAGCAATCAGCCCCAGCATTTT. Its translation is CASSSRGGVYSNQPQHF.

As for this clonotype: Relative to the germline gene, one junction end is altered; a read error may explain this. The V and J genes are TRBV7-4 and TRBJ1-4; TRBD1 might be the D (6 bases). The germline CDR1 and CDR2 sequences are SGHVT and SQSDAQ. The CDR3 extends over 18 amino acids. The CDR3 is CACSQSKGHKLTNEKLFF. The CDR3 nucleotides are TGTGCCTGCAGCCAGTCGAAGGGACATAAACTTACTAATGAAAAACTGTTTTTT.

There are many counts of this clonotype. The V gene is TRBV5-1, the J gene TRBJ2-1; 15 bases line up with TRBD2. Germline trimming cut 7 bases from V and 2 bases from J; bases unmatched to any gene: 10. Germline V gene sequence: CDR1 SGHRS, CDR2 YFSETQ. This CDR3 has 18 amino acids. The CDR3 DNA is TGCGCCAGCTCGCCGGGACTAGCGGGAGGTGTGACCTACAATGAGCAGTTCTTC. It yields the protein CASSPGLAGGVTYNEQFF. The variable domain in full, with the rest retrieved from reference TRBV5-1 and TRBJ2-1, is KAGVTQTPRYLIKTRGQQVTLSCSPISGHRSVSWYQQTPGQGLQFLFEYFSETQRNKGNFPGRFSGRQFSNSRSEMNVSTLELGDSALYLCASSPGLAGGVTYNEQFFGPGTRLTVL.

This clonotype has at least ten counts. This chain connects TRBV5-1 to TRBJ2-5; 8 nucleotides match TRBD1. Unmatched junction bases numbered 7, after V lost 4 bases and J lost 2 bases. Germline V gene lookup returns CDR1 SGHRS and CDR2 YFSETQ. The CDR3 consists of 15 residues. The CDR3 region is CASSPGDRRQETQYF. The CDR3 DNA sequence: TGCGCCAGCAGCCCTGGGGACAGGAGACAAGAGACCCAGTACTTC.

In this sample, this clonotype turned up many times. V and J are TRBV29-1 and TRBJ2-1; the match to TRBD2 covers 8 bases. The germline gives CDR1 SQVTM, CDR2 ANQGSEA. The J segment lost 5 bases and the V segment lost 5 bases, leaving 8 bases of the junction unmatched. This CDR3 spans 14 amino acids. CDR3 region: CSVRGGVIHNEQFF. The CDR3 nucleotides read TGCAGCGTTCGGGGGGGAGTTATTCACAATGAGCAGTTCTTC.